The rows below give T cell receptor beta chains drawn from one sample of a study of T cells in Graves' hyperthyroidism and ophthalmopathy. In TCRdb, the multiplex PCR reads were re-called with MiXCR into one record per CDR3 protein. The sample gives 600,000 to 850,000 distinct CDR3 sequences, around 19% of which show up once; over 15% is in the top ten. Sequenced: blood. These receptors were taken from a woman aged 45-59 years with Graves' hyperthyroidism that later progressed to Graves' ophthalmopathy. CDR3s include the opening cysteine and the closing phenylalanine or tryptophan. The D gene is left open where the match is weak. Where a row states a size, it is once, few, many or the class of an expanded clone; other rows omit it.

size: NA; V: TRBV3-1; J: TRBJ2-3; D: NA; CDR3: CASSQQGDGTDTQYF; DNA: TGTGCCAGCAGCCAACAGGGAGATGGGACAGATACGCAGTATTTT
size: NA; V: TRBV6-2/TRBV6-3; J: TRBJ2-2; D: NA; CDR3: CASRNKTYLGELFF; DNA: TGTGCCAGCAGAAATAAGACATACTTGGGGGAGCTGTTTTTT
size: NA; V: TRBV7-9; J: TRBJ2-3; D: NA; CDR3: CASGGAGDTQYF; DNA: TGTGCCAGCGGGGGGGCGGGAGATACGCAGTATTTT
size: many; V: TRBV7-3; J: TRBJ2-1; D: TRBD2; CDR3: CASSLMGLANNEQFF; DNA: TGTGCCAGCAGCTTAATGGGACTAGCAAACAATGAGCAGTTCTTC
size: many; V: TRBV7-8; J: TRBJ2-2; D: NA; CDR3: CASSLVRVGELFF; DNA: TGTGCCAGCAGCTTAGTTCGCGTCGGGGAGCTGTTTTTT
size: NA; V: TRBV20-1; J: TRBJ1-2; D: NA; CDR3: CSARNLNYGYTF; DNA: TGCAGTGCTAGAAACCTAAACTATGGCTACACCTTC
size: NA; V: TRBV13; J: TRBJ1-1; D: TRBD1; CDR3: CASSLGPRQGIIAEAFF; DNA: TGTGCCAGCAGCTTAGGCCCGCGACAGGGTATTATCGCCGAAGCTTTCTTT
size: many; V: TRBV12-3/TRBV12-4; J: TRBJ1-5; D: NA; CDR3: CASSLVGREDQPQHF; DNA: TGTGCCAGCAGTTTAGTGGGCAGGGAGGACCAGCCCCAGCATTTT
size: NA; V: TRBV12-3/TRBV12-4; J: TRBJ2-3; D: TRBD2; CDR3: CASRGASGGASDTQYF; DNA: TGTGCCAGCAGGGGCGCTAGCGGGGGGGCCTCAGATACGCAGTATTTT
size: many; V: TRBV3-1; J: TRBJ2-7; D: TRBD1; CDR3: CASRRSGTGAYEQYF; DNA: TGTGCCAGCAGGCGTTCCGGGACAGGAGCCTACGAGCAGTACTTC
size: NA; V: TRBV3-1; J: TRBJ2-2; D: TRBD1; CDR3: CASSTKGYRGATGELFF; DNA: TGTGCCAGCAGCACAAAGGGGTACAGGGGAGCCACCGGGGAGCTGTTTTTT
size: many; V: TRBV12-3/TRBV12-4; J: TRBJ1-1; D: NA; CDR3: CASSFTVMAGQMTEAFF; DNA: TGTGCCAGCAGTTTCACTGTAATGGCAGGGCAGATGACTGAAGCTTTCTTT
size: many; V: TRBV18; J: TRBJ2-5; D: NA; CDR3: CASSSGGGQETQYF; DNA: TGTGCCAGCTCATCCGGAGGGGGCCAAGAGACCCAGTACTTC
size: NA; V: TRBV27; J: TRBJ2-3; D: TRBD2; CDR3: CASSPGLGPITDTQYF; DNA: TGTGCCAGCAGCCCGGGACTAGGGCCTATCACAGATACGCAGTATTTT
size: NA; V: TRBV20-1; J: TRBJ1-3; D: NA; CDR3: CMVNSGNTIYF; DNA: TGCATGGTCAACTCTGGAAACACCATATATTTT
size: few; V: TRBV12-3/TRBV12-4; J: TRBJ2-1; D: TRBD1; CDR3: CASTGTGINNEQFF; DNA: TGTGCCAGCACCGGGACAGGAATCAACAATGAGCAGTTCTTC
size: NA; V: TRBV4-1; J: TRBJ1-2; D: TRBD1; CDR3: CASSQRTGGSGYTF; DNA: TGCGCCAGCAGCCAACGGACAGGGGGCTCTGGCTACACCTTC
size: NA; V: TRBV5-1; J: TRBJ2-3; D: NA; CDR3: CASSSNTGSLSDTQYF; DNA: TGCGCCAGCAGCTCCAACACAGGGTCCTTGTCAGATACGCAGTATTTT
size: once; V: TRBV19; J: TRBJ1-1; D: NA; CDR3: CATSSERLNTEAFF; DNA: TGTGCCACCTCTTCGGAACGGCTGAACACTGAAGCTTTCTTT
size: few; V: TRBV4-1; J: TRBJ2-3; D: TRBD2; CDR3: CASSPGLAGSSTDTQYF; DNA: TGCGCCAGCAGCCCGGGACTAGCGGGGTCTAGCACAGATACGCAGTATTTT
size: few; V: TRBV7-9; J: TRBJ2-7; D: NA; CDR3: CASSLSSRTSIYEQYF; DNA: TGTGCCAGCAGCTTAAGCTCGAGGACCAGCATCTACGAGCAGTACTTC
size: NA; V: TRBV5-1; J: TRBJ2-5; D: NA; CDR3: CASSLDVEETQYF; DNA: TGCGCCAGCAGCTTGGATGTGGAGGAGACCCAGTACTTC
size: NA; V: TRBV27; J: TRBJ2-1; D: NA; CDR3: CASTLRVGYNEQFF; DNA: TGTGCCAGCACCCTGAGAGTGGGCTACAATGAGCAGTTCTTC
size: NA; V: TRBV5-1; J: TRBJ2-2; D: NA; CDR3: CASSYGQMGINAGELFF; DNA: TGCGCCAGCAGCTACGGACAGATGGGCATCAATGCCGGGGAGCTGTTTTTT
size: few; V: TRBV7-7; J: TRBJ2-3; D: NA; CDR3: CASSFRLDTQYF; DNA: TGTGCTAGCAGCTTCCGGCTGGATACGCAGTATTTT
size: many; V: TRBV3-1; J: TRBJ2-1; D: TRBD1; CDR3: CASSQGQGRPYNEQFF; DNA: TGTGCCAGCAGCCAAGGACAGGGGCGCCCCTACAATGAGCAGTTCTTC
size: NA; V: TRBV5-1; J: TRBJ1-2; D: NA; CDR3: CASSLYEGERIYGYTF; DNA: TGCGCCAGCAGCTTGTATGAGGGGGAGAGGATCTATGGCTACACCTTC
size: few; V: TRBV3-1; J: TRBJ1-3; D: TRBD1; CDR3: CASSQQEGGVRGPGNTIYF; DNA: TGTGCCAGCAGCCAACAAGAAGGTGGTGTCAGGGGGCCAGGAAACACCATATATTTT
size: few; V: TRBV9; J: TRBJ2-2; D: NA; CDR3: CASSVFRHYPSGTGELFF; DNA: TGTGCCAGCAGCGTTTTTCGACACTACCCTTCTGGCACCGGGGAGCTGTTTTTT
size: few; V: TRBV29-1; J: TRBJ2-1; D: TRBD2; CDR3: CSVYQAGGVDNEQFF; DNA: TGCAGCGTATATCAAGCGGGGGGGGTCGACAATGAGCAGTTCTTC
size: NA; V: TRBV19; J: TRBJ2-5; D: TRBD2; CDR3: CASSKAGTSGGQETQYF; DNA: TGTGCCAGTAGTAAAGCCGGGACTAGCGGGGGTCAAGAGACCCAGTACTTC
size: many; V: TRBV7-3; J: TRBJ2-4; D: TRBD2; CDR3: CASSLRGGGVSENIQYF; DNA: TGTGCCAGCAGCCTCCGGGGGGGTGGCGTTTCGGAAAACATTCAGTACTTC
size: few; V: TRBV4-1; J: TRBJ2-1; D: NA; CDR3: CASSQGTVTYNEQFF; DNA: TGCGCCAGCAGCCAAGGGACAGTCACCTACAATGAGCAGTTCTTC
size: few; V: TRBV3-1; J: TRBJ1-6; D: TRBD1; CDR3: CASSRPGQPNSPLHF; DNA: TGTGCCAGCAGCCGACCGGGACAGCCTAATTCACCCCTCCACTTT
size: few; V: TRBV19; J: TRBJ2-4; D: NA; CDR3: CASSIGRMKSKNIQYF; DNA: TGTGCCAGTAGTATAGGACGGATGAAGTCCAAAAACATTCAGTACTTC
size: few; V: TRBV20-1; J: TRBJ1-5; D: NA; CDR3: CSARDSRNQPQHF; DNA: TGCAGTGCTAGGGACAGCCGCAATCAGCCCCAGCATTTT
size: many; V: TRBV20-1; J: TRBJ2-2; D: TRBD1; CDR3: CSAPKGATGELFF; DNA: TGCAGTGCGCCGAAGGGGGCCACCGGGGAGCTGTTTTTT
size: NA; V: TRBV6-1; J: TRBJ1-3; D: NA; CDR3: CASSDGTLGTIYF; DNA: TGTGCCAGCAGTGACGGGACATTGGGCACCATATATTTT
size: NA; V: TRBV5-4; J: TRBJ1-2; D: NA; CDR3: CASSSLEDPGAYGYTF; DNA: TGTGCCAGCAGCTCCCTCGAGGACCCGGGGGCCTATGGCTACACCTTC
size: many; V: TRBV20-1; J: TRBJ1-2; D: NA; CDR3: CSARAAAVNYGYTF; DNA: TGCAGTGCTAGAGCTGCCGCGGTGAACTATGGCTACACCTTC